Listed here are 23 T cell receptor beta chains from one sample, sequenced in a study of cytomegalovirus exposure and HLA in healthy donors. The PCR made use of 60 Vbeta and 13 Jbeta primers. The method was immunoSEQ multiplex PCR; TCRdb's version includes in-frame clones alone and lacks a portion of them. The table shows about 120,000 clones, with around 80% occurring only once. The specimen was PBMCs. These receptor sequences come from a man aged 25 to 40 in good health and CMV-seropositive.

The chain carries TRBV6-7 and TRBJ1-5, with 7 positions matching TRBD1. TRBV6-7 is placed among ORFs of uncertain function. The J segment lost 4 bases and the V segment lost 1 base, leaving 4 bases of the junction unmatched. The CDR3 has 15 residues. The CDR3 nucleotides read TGTGCCAGCAGTTACTGGACAGGTCCAAATCAGCCCCAGCATTTT. Protein sequence: CASSYWTGPNQPQHF.

This chain joins TRBV28 and TRBJ1-1; 8 bases align to TRBD1. The CDR3 totals 15 residues. J was trimmed by 6 bases and V by 8 bases; bases with no gene match: 14. Germline loops: CDR1 MDHEN, CDR2 SYDVKM. The CDR3 DNA follows: TGTGCCAGCGTTTTAAGGAGACAGGGGTTTCCTGAAGCTTTCTTT. This translates into CASVLRRQGFPEAFF.

The CDR3 is CASSSGPGQGGEQYF. The CDR3 DNA follows: TGTGCCAGCAGCTCCGGCCCGGGACAGGGTGGCGAGCAGTACTTC. J is TRBJ2-7 and V is TRBV7-9; 9 nucleotides match TRBD1. Trimming removed 4 bases from V and 6 bases from J; junction bases left unmatched: 10. Germline V lookup: CDR1 SEHNR, CDR2 FQNEAQ (reference sequence). The CDR3 contains 15 residues.

The V gene is TRBV7-2, the J gene TRBJ1-1, with a tentative D call TRBD1 (6 bases). Germline V gives CDR1 SGHTA, CDR2 FQGNSA. The CDR3 consists of 16 residues. Trimming cost V 5 bases and J 4 bases, with 20 bases left between them. The CDR3 DNA is TGTGCCAGCAGCCCCGGGGGGGGCCGGGGGACCACTGAAGCTTTCTTT. It translates to CASSPGGGRGTTEAFF.

The chain carries TRBV7-8 and TRBJ2-7; 8 nucleotides align to TRBD1. The ends lost 5 bases at V and 2 bases at J; junction bases unmatched: 8. Germline V gene sequence: CDR1 SGHVS, CDR2 FQNEAQ. The CDR3 sequence is 15 residues long. CDR3 sequence (DNA): TGTGCCAGCAGCCCGCAGGGGGCGATAACCTACGAGCAGTACTTC. Encoded protein: CASSPQGAITYEQYF.

The rearrangement uses TRBV11-3 and TRBJ2-5; D call uncertain. Looked up from germline, CDR1 is SGHNT and CDR2 is YENEEA. The CDR3 consists of 13 residues. The ends were cut back, 2 bases at V and 0 bases at J, with 4 bases in the middle. CDR3 amino acids: CASSLLYQETQYF. CDR3 bases: TGTGCCAGCAGCTTACTGTACCAAGAGACCCAGTACTTC.

The CDR3 sequence: CASSLALRTGGSTVGNEKLFF. CDR3 DNA: TGTGCCAGCAGCTTAGCCCTCCGGACAGGGGGCTCTACGGTCGGGAATGAAAAACTGTTTTTT. V and J are TRBV7-6 and TRBJ1-4; the match to TRBD1 covers 11 bases. CDR1 is SGHVS, CDR2 FNYEAQ, per germline. The CDR3 runs 21 residues. J lost 5 bases, V lost 0 bases, and 17 bases had no gene match.

CDR3 coding DNA: TGTGCCAGCAGCTCCACCACCATTCAAGGGGAACAGCCCCAGCATTTT. It specifies CASSSTTIQGEQPQHF. This sequence joins TRBV5-6 and TRBJ1-5; D perhaps matches TRBD1 (5 bases). The CDR3 totals 16 residues. Trimming left V 3 bases short and J 7 bases short, with 20 bases between. CDR1 is SGHDT and CDR2 is YYEEEE in the germline V gene.

The chain's CDR3 is CAWKWRDAYEQYF. The CDR3 DNA reads as TGTGCCTGGAAATGGAGGGATGCCTACGAGCAGTACTTC. V and J are TRBV30 and TRBJ2-7; D possibly corresponds to TRBD2 (6 bases). The germline gives CDR1 GTSNPN, CDR2 SVGIG (reference sequence). V was trimmed by 4 bases and J by 2 bases, leaving 12 bases between them. The CDR3 consists of 13 residues.

Concerning this clone itself: The same CDR3 is also encoded by other DNA sequences in this sample. The chain employs TRBV5-1 and TRBJ2-1, with 8 bases lining up with TRBD1. Trimming removed 0 bases from V and 4 bases from J; junction bases left unmatched: 3. The length of the CDR3 is 15 residues. Germline CDR1 SGHRS, CDR2 YFSETQ. Here the CDR3 DNA reads TGCGCCAGCAGCTTGGGACAGGGGTCGTACAATGAGCAGTTCTTC. Amino acids: CASSLGQGSYNEQFF.

V is TRBV9 and J is TRBJ2-3; D call uncertain. This CDR3 has 16 amino acids. Germline lookup yields CDR1 SGDLS and CDR2 YYNGEE. The V end lost 3 bases, the J end lost 4 bases, and 18 bases lay between the germline ends. The CDR3 DNA follows: TGTGCCAGCAGCGACTCTCATAGTAAACGGGCAGATACGCAGTATTTT. It is translated as CASSDSHSKRADTQYF.

This chain connects TRBV4-3 to TRBJ1-2; D not certain. The germline CDR1 and CDR2 sequences are LGHNA and YSLEER. There are 16 residues in the CDR3. V was pared by 1 base and J by 0 bases, with 12 bases between. CDR3 DNA sequence: TGCGCCAGCAGCCAAGGTGTACTGAGAGCTAACTATGGCTACACCTTC. Translation: CASSQGVLRANYGYTF.

This clone was counted a few times. The V call is TRBV4-1, the J call TRBJ2-7; 8 bases map to TRBD1. After removal of 1 base from V and 3 bases from J, the junction contained 2 bases not matched to a gene. CDR1 is MGHRA, CDR2 YSYEKL, per germline. The CDR3 spans 14 residues. CDR3 sequence reads: CASSQGTGRYEQYF. CDR3 DNA sequence: TGCGCCAGCAGCCAAGGGACAGGGCGCTACGAGCAGTACTTC.

The rearrangement uses TRBV2 and TRBJ2-5; TRBD1 is a possible D gene (5 bases). The ends were cut back, 1 base at V and 5 bases at J, with 11 bases in the middle. The CDR3 loop spans 14 amino acids. CDR1 is SNHLY and CDR2 is FYNNEI in the germline V gene. DNA for the CDR3: TGTGCCAGCAGTGAAGAGTGGGGCCCGGAGACCCAGTACTTC. As protein: CASSEEWGPETQYF.

This chain uses TRBV7-9 with TRBJ2-1; TRBD1 is a possible D gene (5 bases). Germline values: CDR1 SEHNR, CDR2 FQNEAQ (reference sequence). This CDR3 spans 18 amino acids. The V gene lost 4 bases and the J gene lost 0 bases, with 19 bases spanning the gap. The CDR3 region has the DNA TGTGCCAGCAGCTCGAACCTTAGGACAATAAGCTCCTACAATGAGCAGTTCTTC. Translation: CASSSNLRTISSYNEQFF.

CDR3 protein: CASSAWPRATGELFF. CDR3 in DNA: TGTGCCAGCAGCGCATGGCCGAGGGCTACCGGGGAGCTGTTTTTT. The gene calls are TRBV11-2 and TRBJ2-2; D possibly corresponds to TRBD2 (5 bases). V was clipped by 5 bases and J by 5 bases, with 15 bases between them. Germline CDR1 reads SGHAT; CDR2 reads FQNNGV. This CDR3 is built from 15 residues. The variable domain in full, completed from reference TRBV11-2 and TRBJ2-2, reads EAGVAQSPRYKIIEKRQSVAFWCNPISGHATLYWYQQILGQGPKLLIQFQNNGVVDDSQLPKDRFSAERLKGVDSTLKIQPAKLEDSAVYLCASSAWPRATGELFFGEGSRLTVL.

The CDR3 region is CASSLGTGDTEAFF. DNA for the CDR3: TGTGCCAGCAGCTTAGGAACGGGGGACACTGAAGCTTTCTTT. The chain combines TRBV7-6 with TRBJ1-1; tentative D call: TRBD1 (5 bases). CDR1 is SGHVS, CDR2 FNYEAQ, per germline. The V end lost 1 base, the J end lost 3 bases, and 9 bases lay between the germline ends. CDR3 length: 14 residues.

This clone showed up just once. For the CDR3, the DNA is TGCGCCAGCAGCTTCGGAGGCGGTTCAGAGACCCAGTACTTC. Translated, it gives CASSFGGGSETQYF. V usage is TRBV5-1 and J usage is TRBJ2-5, with a possible D match to TRBD2 (5 bases). This CDR3 has 14 amino acids. Germline CDR1 and CDR2: SGHRS and YFSETQ. The germline V and J ends were trimmed by 2 bases and 4 bases, with 12 bases remaining between them.

V gene TRBV9 combines with J gene TRBJ2-2; TRBD1 matches at 8 bases. J gave up 1 base and V 2 bases, and 7 bases lay outside the gene matches. The CDR3 has 17 amino acids. CDR1 is SGDLS, CDR2 YYNGEE, per germline. The CDR3 DNA follows: TGTGCCAGCAGCGTTCCGAGGACAGGGATGAACACCGGGGAGCTGTTTTTT. As protein: CASSVPRTGMNTGELFF.

V and J are TRBV18 and TRBJ2-7; 10 bases agree with TRBD1. CDR1 KGHSH and CDR2 LQKENI come from the germline V gene. The CDR3 extends over 16 amino acids. V gave up 1 base and J gave up 6 bases; unmatched junction bases: 9. This CDR3 reads CASSPLTGTGAVEQYF. CDR3 coding DNA: TGTGCCAGCTCACCACTCACCGGGACAGGGGCAGTCGAGCAGTACTTC.

This rearrangement joins TRBV5-1 to TRBJ2-7, with D unresolved. The CDR3 runs 14 residues. V was cut by 2 bases and J by 3 bases, with 12 bases left in between. Germline lookup yields CDR1 SGHRS and CDR2 YFSETQ. In nucleotides, the CDR3 is TGCGCCAGCAGCTTCGCACAGAGAGTCTACGAGCAGTACTTC. Amino acid sequence: CASSFAQRVYEQYF.

The CDR3 sequence is CASSLEVTGGALPQYF. The CDR3 DNA follows: TGTGCCAGCAGTTTAGAGGTCACAGGGGGCGCATTGCCCCAGTACTTC. This chain connects TRBV27 to TRBJ2-5, with TRBD1 matching 9 bases. The CDR3 runs 16 residues. Trimming at V came to 2 bases and at J to 9 bases, leaving 13 bases not matched to a gene. Germline V gene data show CDR1 as MNHEY and CDR2 as SMNVEV (reference sequence).

This chain uses TRBV29-1 with TRBJ2-2, with D hard to call. The germline V gene encodes CDR1 SQVTM and CDR2 ANQGSEA. V dropped 3 bases and J dropped 2 bases, with 7 bases sitting between them. This CDR3 has 13 amino acids. The CDR3: CSVDYSNTGELFF. The CDR3 nucleotides are TGCAGCGTTGATTACAGCAACACCGGGGAGCTGTTTTTT.